Listed here are 8 T cell receptor beta chains from one sample, sequenced in a study of T cells in Graves' hyperthyroidism and ophthalmopathy. The CDR3 regions of TCR beta were amplified from RNA transcripts. The HTBI set primed first-round TCR CDR3 RT-PCR. A single record per CDR3 protein comes from TCRdb applying MiXCR to the multiplex PCR reads. The sample records around 600,000 distinct CDR3 sequences, 14% being singletons. The sample comprised blood. Source of these receptors: a young woman with Graves' ophthalmopathy.

The chain is built from TRBV5-4 and TRBJ2-2, with D perhaps assigned TRBD1 or TRBD2 (5 bases each). Trimming removed 6 bases from V and 0 bases from J, with 12 bases in between. CDR1 is SGHNT and CDR2 is YYREEE in the germline V gene (reference sequence). The CDR3 length is 15 residues. The CDR3 nucleotides are TGTGCCAGCACCATTGGGACGGCGAACACCGGGGAGCTGTTTTTT. Amino acids: CASTIGTANTGELFF.

In this sample, this clonotype turned up many times. This chain uses TRBV20-1 with TRBJ2-7; 8 bases match TRBD2. CDR1 and CDR2 from the germline V gene are DFQATT and SNEGSKA (reference sequence). V dropped 3 bases and J dropped 2; count of bases not matched to a gene: 3. This CDR3 contains 13 residues. Written as DNA, the CDR3 is TGCAGTGCTAGGACTAGCGAAACCTACGAGCAGTACTTC. Its translation: CSARTSETYEQYF.

This clonotype was seen a handful of times. The chain employs TRBV7-2 and TRBJ2-5; D ambiguous. Trimming took off 1 base at V and 4 bases at J, with 7 bases between the two ends. CDR1 is SGHTA, CDR2 FQGNSA, per germline. The CDR3 runs to 13 residues. CDR3 sequence: CASSLGSSETQYF. The CDR3 DNA reads as TGTGCCAGCAGCTTAGGTAGCTCAGAGACCCAGTACTTC.

This clonotype was detected many times. V and J are TRBV11-1 and TRBJ1-2; tentative D call: TRBD1 (5 bases). CDR1 and CDR2 (germline): SGHAT, FQDESV (reference sequence). The V end lost 3 bases, the J end lost 6 bases, and 23 bases lay between the germline ends. The CDR3 contains 17 residues. CDR3 in amino acids: CASSFGRMSRDGDGYTF. As DNA, the CDR3 is TGTGCCAGCAGCTTCGGACGTATGAGCAGGGACGGAGATGGCTACACCTTC. Variable domain in full (rest from reference TRBV11-1 and TRBJ1-2): EAEVAQSPRYKITEKSQAVAFWCDPISGHATLYWYRQILGQGPELLVQFQDESVVDDSQLPKDRFSAERLKGVDSTLKIQPAELGDSAMYLCASSFGRMSRDGDGYTFGSGTRLTVV.

This clonotype was seen many times. The gene calls are TRBV7-2 and TRBJ2-2; 7 nucleotides align to TRBD2. CDR3 length equals 16 residues. V dropped 3 bases and J dropped 3; count of bases not matched to a gene: 7. Germline V gene sequence: CDR1 SGHTA, CDR2 FQGNSA. CDR3 sequence reads: CASSFRSGVDTGELFF. CDR3 coding DNA: TGTGCCAGCAGCTTCAGGAGCGGGGTGGACACCGGGGAGCTGTTTTTT.

Worth noting for this clonotype: The junction differs from germline at one of its ends, possibly a read error. The chain is built from TRBV18 and TRBJ2-5, with 12 bases identical to TRBD2. The CDR3 is 16 amino acids. CDR1 and CDR2 (germline): KGHSH, LQKENI. Here the CDR3 DNA reads TGTGCCAGCTCTCGACGACTAGCGGGAGATCAAGAGGCCCAGTACTTC. It is translated as CASSRRLAGDQEAQYF.

In its sample, this clonotype was seen once. The rearrangement joins TRBV5-1 to TRBJ2-3; 14 bases are a match to TRBD2. Germline assignment: CDR1 SGHRS and CDR2 YFSETQ. The CDR3 is 16 amino acids. V trimming: 4 bases; J trimming: 3 bases; junction bases outside the gene matches: 4. CDR3: CASSARTSGRTDTQYF. DNA of the CDR3: TGCGCCAGCAGCGCCCGGACTAGCGGGAGGACAGATACGCAGTATTTT.

This clonotype occurred a few times. The J gene is TRBJ2-1, the V gene TRBV9, with 10 positions matching TRBD1. Germline trimming cut 3 bases from V and 6 bases from J; bases unmatched to any gene: 9. The CDR3 is made up of 16 amino acids. Per germline, CDR1 SGDLS and CDR2 YYNGEE. CDR3: CASSALPGQGSNEQFF. In DNA, the CDR3 is TGTGCCAGCAGCGCACTCCCGGGACAGGGGTCCAATGAGCAGTTCTTC. The variable domain in full, with the rest retrieved from reference TRBV9 and TRBJ2-1, is DSGVTQTPKHLITATGQRVTLRCSPRSGDLSVYWYQQSLDQGLQFLIQYYNGEERAKGNILERFSAQQFPDLHSELNLSSLELGDSALYFCASSALPGQGSNEQFFGPGTRLTVL.